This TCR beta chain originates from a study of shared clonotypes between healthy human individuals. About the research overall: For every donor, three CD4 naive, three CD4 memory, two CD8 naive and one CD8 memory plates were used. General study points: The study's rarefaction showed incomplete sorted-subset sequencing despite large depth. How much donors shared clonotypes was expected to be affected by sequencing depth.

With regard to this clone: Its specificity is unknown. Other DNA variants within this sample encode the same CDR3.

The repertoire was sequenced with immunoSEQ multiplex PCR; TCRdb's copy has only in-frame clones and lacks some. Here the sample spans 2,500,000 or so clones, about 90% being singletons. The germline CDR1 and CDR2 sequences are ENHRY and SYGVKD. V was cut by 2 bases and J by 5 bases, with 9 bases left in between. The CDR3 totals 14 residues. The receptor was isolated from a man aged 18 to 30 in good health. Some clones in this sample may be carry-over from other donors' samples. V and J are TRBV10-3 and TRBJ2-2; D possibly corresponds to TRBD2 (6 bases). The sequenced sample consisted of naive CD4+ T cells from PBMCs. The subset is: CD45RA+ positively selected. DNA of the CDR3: TGTGCCATCAGTGAGCTCGGGGGAACCGGGGAGCTGTTTTTT. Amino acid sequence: CAISELGGTGELFF.